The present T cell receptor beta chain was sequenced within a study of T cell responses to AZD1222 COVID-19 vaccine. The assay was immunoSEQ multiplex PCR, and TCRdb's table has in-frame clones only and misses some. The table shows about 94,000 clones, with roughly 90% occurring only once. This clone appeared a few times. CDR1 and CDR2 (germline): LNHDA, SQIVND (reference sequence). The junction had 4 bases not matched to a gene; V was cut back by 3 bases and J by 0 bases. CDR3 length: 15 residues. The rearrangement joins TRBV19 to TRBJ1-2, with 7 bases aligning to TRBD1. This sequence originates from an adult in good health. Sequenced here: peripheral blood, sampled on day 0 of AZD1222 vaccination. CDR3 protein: CASSIRGQPNYGYTF. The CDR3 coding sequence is TGTGCCAGTAGTATTAGGGGACAGCCTAACTATGGCTACACCTTC.